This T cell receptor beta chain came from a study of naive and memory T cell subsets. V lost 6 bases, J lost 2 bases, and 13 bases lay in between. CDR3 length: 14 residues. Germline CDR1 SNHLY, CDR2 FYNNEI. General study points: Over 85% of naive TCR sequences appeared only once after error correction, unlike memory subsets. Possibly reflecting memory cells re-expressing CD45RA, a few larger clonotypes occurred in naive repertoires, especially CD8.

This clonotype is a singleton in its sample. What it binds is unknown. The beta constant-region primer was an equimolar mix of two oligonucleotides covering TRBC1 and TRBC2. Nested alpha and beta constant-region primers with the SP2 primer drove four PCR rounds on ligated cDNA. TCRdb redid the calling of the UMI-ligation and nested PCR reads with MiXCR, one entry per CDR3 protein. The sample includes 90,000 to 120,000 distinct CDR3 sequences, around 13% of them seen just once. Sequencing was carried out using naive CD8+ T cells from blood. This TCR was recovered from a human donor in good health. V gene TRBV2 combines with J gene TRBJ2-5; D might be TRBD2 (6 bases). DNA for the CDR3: TGTGCCAGCAGGTCGCGGGGAGTACAAGAGACCCAGTACTTC. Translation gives CASRSRGVQETQYF.